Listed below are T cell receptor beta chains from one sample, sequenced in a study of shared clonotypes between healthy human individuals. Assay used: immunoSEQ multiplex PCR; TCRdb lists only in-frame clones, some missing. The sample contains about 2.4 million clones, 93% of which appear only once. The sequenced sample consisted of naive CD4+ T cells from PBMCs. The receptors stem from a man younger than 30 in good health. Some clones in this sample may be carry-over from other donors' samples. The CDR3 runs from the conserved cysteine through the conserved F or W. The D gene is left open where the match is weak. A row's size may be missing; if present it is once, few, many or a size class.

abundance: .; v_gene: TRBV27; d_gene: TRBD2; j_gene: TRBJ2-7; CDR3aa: CASSPITSGGPPEQYF; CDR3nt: TGTGCCAGCAGTCCAATAACATCGGGGGGGCCGCCCGAGCAGTACTTC
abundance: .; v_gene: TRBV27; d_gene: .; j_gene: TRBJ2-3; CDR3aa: CASSLAGLTDTQYF; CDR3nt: TGTGCCAGCAGTTTAGCGGGGCTCACAGATACGCAGTATTTT
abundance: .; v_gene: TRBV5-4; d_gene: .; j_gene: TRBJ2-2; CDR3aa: CASSPRGAGEGELFF; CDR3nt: TGTGCCAGCAGCCCCCGGGGGGCGGGTGAGGGGGAGCTGTTTTTT
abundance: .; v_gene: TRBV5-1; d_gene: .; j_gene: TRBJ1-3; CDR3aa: CASSLGPNSGNTIYF; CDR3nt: TGCGCCAGCAGCTTGGGGCCAAACTCTGGAAACACCATATATTTT
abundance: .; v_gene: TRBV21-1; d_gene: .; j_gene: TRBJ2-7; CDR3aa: CASSKGGTGDEQYF; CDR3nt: TGTGCCAGCAGCAAAGGAGGGACAGGGGACGAGCAGTACTTC
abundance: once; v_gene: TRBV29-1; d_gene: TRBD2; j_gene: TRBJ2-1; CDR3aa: CSAPAIAGTYNEQFF; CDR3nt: TGCAGCGCTCCTGCAATAGCGGGAACCTACAATGAGCAGTTCTTC
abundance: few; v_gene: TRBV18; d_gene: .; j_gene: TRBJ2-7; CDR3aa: CASSQEAGNEQYF; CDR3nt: TGTGCCAGCTCTCAAGAGGCGGGAAACGAGCAGTACTTC
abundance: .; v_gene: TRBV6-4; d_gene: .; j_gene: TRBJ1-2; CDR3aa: CASSPEGGAHGYTF; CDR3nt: TGTGCCAGCAGCCCGGAGGGAGGCGCCCATGGCTACACCTTC
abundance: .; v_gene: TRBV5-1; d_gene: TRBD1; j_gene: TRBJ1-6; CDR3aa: CASSVEGAPSPLHF; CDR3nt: TGCGCCAGCAGCGTTGAGGGGGCTCCTTCACCCCTCCACTTT
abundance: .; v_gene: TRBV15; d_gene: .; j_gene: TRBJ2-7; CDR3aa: CATSKIGTQNYEQYF; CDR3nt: TGTGCCACCAGCAAGATCGGGACACAAAACTACGAGCAGTACTTC
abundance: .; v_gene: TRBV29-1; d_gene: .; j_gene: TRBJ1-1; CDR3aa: CSVSVNTEAFF; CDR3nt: TGCAGCGTTAGCGTGAACACTGAAGCTTTCTTT
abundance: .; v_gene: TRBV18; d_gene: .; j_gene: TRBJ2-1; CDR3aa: CASSQGGTVGYNEQFF; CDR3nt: TGTGCCAGCTCCCAAGGAGGAACCGTCGGGTACAATGAGCAGTTCTTC
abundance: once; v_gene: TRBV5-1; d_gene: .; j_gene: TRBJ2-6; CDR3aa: CASSLSGAGANVLTF; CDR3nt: TGCGCCAGCAGCCTGTCAGGGGCAGGGGCCAACGTCCTGACTTTC
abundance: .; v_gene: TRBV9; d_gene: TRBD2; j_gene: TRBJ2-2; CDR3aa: CASRSSGSTGELFF; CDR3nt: TGTGCCAGCAGATCAAGCGGGAGCACCGGGGAGCTGTTTTTT
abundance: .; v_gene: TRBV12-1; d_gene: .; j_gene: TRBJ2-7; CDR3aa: CATGGGLADYEQYF; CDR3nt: TGTGCCACCGGAGGCGGACTAGCGGACTACGAGCAGTACTTC
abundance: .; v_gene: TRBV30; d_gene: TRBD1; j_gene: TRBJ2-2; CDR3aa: CAWKWGRGRDGELFF; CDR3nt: TGTGCCTGGAAATGGGGCAGGGGGCGGGACGGGGAGCTGTTTTTT
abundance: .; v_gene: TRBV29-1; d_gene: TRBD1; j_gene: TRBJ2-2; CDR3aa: CSVINRGLWGTGELFF; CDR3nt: TGCAGCGTCATCAACAGGGGGCTTTGGGGTACCGGGGAGCTGTTTTTT
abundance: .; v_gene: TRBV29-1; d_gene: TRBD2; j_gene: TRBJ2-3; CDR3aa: CSGRGLYTDTQYF; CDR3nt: TGCAGCGGCCGGGGACTATACACAGATACGCAGTATTTT
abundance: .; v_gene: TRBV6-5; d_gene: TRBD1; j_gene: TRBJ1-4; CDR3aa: CASSQDGTDEKLFF; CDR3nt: TGTGCCAGCAGTCAAGACGGGACAGATGAAAAACTGTTTTTT
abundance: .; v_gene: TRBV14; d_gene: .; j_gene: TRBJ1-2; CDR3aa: CASSQDFGRNYGYTF; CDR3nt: TGTGCCAGCAGCCAAGATTTCGGCAGAAACTATGGCTACACCTTC
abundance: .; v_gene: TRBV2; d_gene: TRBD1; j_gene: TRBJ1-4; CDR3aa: CASSGGQGYEKLFF; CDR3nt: TGTGCCAGCAGTGGGGGACAGGGATACGAAAAACTGTTTTTT
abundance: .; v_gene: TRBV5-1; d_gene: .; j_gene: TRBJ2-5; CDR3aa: CASSLGSGQETQYF; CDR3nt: TGCGCCAGCAGCTTGGGGTCGGGCCAAGAGACCCAGTACTTC
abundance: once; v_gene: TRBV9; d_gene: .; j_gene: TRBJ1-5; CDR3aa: CASSVSGNSNQPQHF; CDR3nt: TGTGCCAGCAGCGTATCCGGGAATAGCAATCAGCCCCAGCATTTT
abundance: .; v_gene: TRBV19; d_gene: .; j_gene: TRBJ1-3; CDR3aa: CASSRLQGSGNTIYF; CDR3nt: TGTGCCAGTAGTAGATTACAGGGATCTGGAAACACCATATATTTT
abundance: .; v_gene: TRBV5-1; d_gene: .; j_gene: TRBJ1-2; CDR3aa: CASSVSGTPGHGYTF; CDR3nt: TGCGCCAGCAGCGTCTCCGGGACTCCGGGGCATGGCTACACCTTC
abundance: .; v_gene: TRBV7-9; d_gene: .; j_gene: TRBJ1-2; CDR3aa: CASSLDVAYGVGDYGYTF; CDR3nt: TGTGCCAGCAGCTTAGATGTTGCTTACGGGGTCGGCGACTATGGCTACACCTTC
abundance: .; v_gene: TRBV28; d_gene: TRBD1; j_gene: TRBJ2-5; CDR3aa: CASSLQGAGETQYF; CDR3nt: TGTGCCAGCAGTTTACAGGGGGCAGGAGAGACCCAGTACTTC
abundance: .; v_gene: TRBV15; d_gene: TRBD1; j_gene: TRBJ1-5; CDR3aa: CATSRMDRDNQPQHF; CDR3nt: TGTGCCACCAGCAGAATGGACAGGGATAATCAGCCCCAGCATTTT
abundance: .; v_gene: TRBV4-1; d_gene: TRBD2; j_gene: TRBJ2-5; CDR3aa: CASSQDGAGGPGGTQYF; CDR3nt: TGCGCCAGCAGCCAAGACGGAGCGGGAGGGCCGGGAGGGACCCAGTACTTC
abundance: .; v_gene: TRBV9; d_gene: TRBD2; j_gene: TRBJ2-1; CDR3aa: CASSVAGLAVHGEQFF; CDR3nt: TGTGCCAGCAGCGTAGCTGGGCTAGCGGTACATGGTGAGCAGTTCTTC
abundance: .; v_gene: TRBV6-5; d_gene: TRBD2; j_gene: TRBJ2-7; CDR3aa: CASRRAGVSSYEQYF; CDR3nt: TGTGCCAGCAGACGAGCGGGAGTGAGCTCCTACGAGCAGTACTTC
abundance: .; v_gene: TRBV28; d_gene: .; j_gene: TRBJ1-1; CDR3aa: CASSLFRARSTEAFF; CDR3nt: TGTGCCAGCAGTTTATTTAGGGCTCGGAGTACTGAAGCTTTCTTT
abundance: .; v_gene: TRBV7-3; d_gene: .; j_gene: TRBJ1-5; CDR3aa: CASSPRVGDGKGNQPQHF; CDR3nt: TGTGCCAGCAGCCCCAGGGTCGGGGACGGAAAGGGCAATCAGCCCCAGCATTTT
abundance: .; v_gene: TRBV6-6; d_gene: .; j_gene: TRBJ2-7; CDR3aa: CASSQGQIYEQYF; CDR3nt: TGTGCCAGCAGTCAAGGACAGATATACGAGCAGTACTTC
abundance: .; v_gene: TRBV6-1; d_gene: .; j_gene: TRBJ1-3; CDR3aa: CASSEQPIASGNTIYF; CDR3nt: TGTGCCAGCAGTGAACAGCCAATAGCCTCTGGAAACACCATATATTTT